Listed below are T cell receptor beta chains from one sample, sequenced in a study of T cell repertoires in cytomegalovirus infection. One entry per CDR3 protein, called by TCRdb with MiXCR from the reads. This sample has a few hundred thousand distinct CDR3 sequences, with about 44% found just once. No antigen has been identified for these receptors. Specimen: cultured PBMCs, collected from culture after CMV antigen stimulation. The receptors were gathered from a human donor in good health (CMV status not recorded). Some clones in this sample may be carry-over from other donors' samples. The CDR3 runs from the conserved cysteine through the conserved F or W. A D gene is named only where the DNA matches it firmly. Size tells how often a clone was seen (once, few, many) or the class of an expanded clone, and some rows leave it out.

clone_size	v_call	j_call	d_call	cdr3_aa	cdr3_nt
few	TRBV6-1	TRBJ2-1	-	CASSEDRTTYNEQFF	TGTGCCAGCAGCGAAGACAGGACAACCTACAATGAGCAGTTCTTC
few	TRBV6-6	TRBJ2-3	TRBD2	CASSYYLAGGRDTQYF	TGTGCCAGCAGTTACTACCTAGCGGGGGGGCGAGATACGCAGTATTTT
-	TRBV12-3/TRBV12-4	TRBJ2-3	TRBD2	CASSHGTSPAGDTQYF	TGTGCCAGCAGCCACGGGACTAGTCCGGCGGGAGATACGCAGTATTTT
-	TRBV30	TRBJ2-7	-	CAAGQYYEQYF	TGTGCCGCCGGACAGTACTACGAGCAGTACTTC
few	TRBV7-9	TRBJ2-1	-	CASSLARTVRFREQFF	TGTGCCAGCAGCTTAGCGCGGACAGTCAGGTTTCGGGAGCAGTTCTTC
-	TRBV6-6	TRBJ2-7	-	CATNYSPEDEQYF	TGTGCCACCAACTACTCGCCAGAGGACGAGCAGTACTTC
-	TRBV27	TRBJ1-6	TRBD1	CASSLFDRGLSPLHF	TGTGCCAGCAGTTTATTCGACAGGGGGCTTTCACCCCTCCACTTT
-	TRBV6-1	TRBJ2-7	TRBD2	CASSESWGGYEQYF	TGTGCCAGCAGTGAAAGTTGGGGGGGCTACGAGCAGTACTTC
-	TRBV11-2	TRBJ2-4	-	CASTGGKNIQYF	TGTGCCAGCACCGGAGGGAAAAACATTCAGTACTTC
-	TRBV15	TRBJ2-1	-	CATSRDPGQSEQFF	TGTGCCACCAGCAGAGATCCGGGACAAAGCGAGCAGTTCTTC
-	TRBV5-3	TRBJ2-3	-	CARSTRLVADTQYF	TGTGCCAGAAGCACCCGACTAGTAGCAGATACGCAGTATTTT
few	TRBV24-1	TRBJ2-2	-	CATSEAGAQRTGELFF	TGTGCCACCAGTGAAGCCGGGGCCCAACGAACCGGGGAGCTGTTTTTT
-	TRBV12-3/TRBV12-4	TRBJ2-3	-	CASRKQTDTQYF	TGTGCCAGCAGGAAACAGACAGATACGCAGTATTTT
few	TRBV7-8	TRBJ2-1	-	CASSLFGDGDDEQFF	TGTGCCAGCAGCTTATTCGGAGACGGGGACGATGAGCAGTTCTTC
-	TRBV19	TRBJ1-6	-	CASSMQATNSPLHF	TGTGCCAGTAGTATGCAGGCCACGAATTCACCCCTCCACTTT
-	TRBV7-2	TRBJ2-1	-	CASSLKGVSYNEQFF	TGTGCCAGCAGCTTAAAGGGAGTCTCCTACAATGAGCAGTTCTTC
-	TRBV12-3/TRBV12-4	TRBJ2-1	-	CASSLLSDPRNEQFF	TGTGCCAGCAGCTTACTCTCGGACCCTAGAAATGAGCAGTTCTTC
-	TRBV4-3	TRBJ2-1	-	CASSHGRMVGEQFF	TGCGCCAGCAGCCACGGGAGAATGGTGGGTGAGCAGTTCTTC
-	TRBV7-9	TRBJ2-7	TRBD1	CASSPQGQGAPYEQYF	TGTGCCAGCAGCCCACAGGGACAGGGTGCCCCCTACGAGCAGTACTTC
few	TRBV12-3/TRBV12-4	TRBJ1-1	TRBD1	CASSSPQGENTEAFF	TGTGCCAGCAGTTCCCCCCAGGGGGAGAACACTGAAGCTTTCTTT
once	TRBV6-6	TRBJ2-5	TRBD2	CASSSTGASGSETQYF	TGTGCCAGCAGTTCAACGGGGGCTAGCGGGAGTGAGACCCAGTACTTC
-	TRBV6-1	TRBJ1-5	-	CASRITQGVQPQHF	TGTGCCAGCAGGATAACACAGGGCGTTCAGCCCCAGCATTTT
-	TRBV7-9	TRBJ2-1	TRBD1	CASTRQGFNEQFF	TGTGCCAGCACCCGACAGGGATTCAATGAGCAGTTCTTC
-	TRBV20-1	TRBJ2-3	TRBD1	CSAQGQGVVGRYF	TGCAGTGCGCAGGGACAGGGGGTTGTTGGTCGGTATTTT
-	TRBV20-1	TRBJ1-3	-	CSARDLSPPGQRYF	TGCAGTGCTAGAGACCTCTCGCCCCCGGGCCAGCGATATTTT
few	TRBV12-3/TRBV12-4	TRBJ1-5	-	CASSVGGGQPQHF	TGTGCCAGCAGTGTAGGGGGGGGGCAGCCCCAGCATTTT
few	TRBV18	TRBJ1-1	-	CASSPIATAHMNTEAFF	TGTGCCAGCTCACCAATCGCGACAGCGCACATGAACACTGAAGCTTTCTTT
-	TRBV6-8	TRBJ1-2	-	CASSYGRGGYGYTF	TGTGCCAGCAGTTACGGCCGGGGGGGCTATGGCTACACCTTC
few	TRBV20-1	TRBJ2-3	TRBD2	CSARPGLSSDTQYF	TGCAGTGCTAGACCGGGACTAAGTTCGGATACGCAGTATTTT
-	TRBV19	TRBJ2-7	-	CASSSQRVSYEQYF	TGTGCCAGTAGTAGCCAGCGGGTCTCCTACGAGCAGTACTTC
many	TRBV7-2	TRBJ2-3	TRBD2	CASSLGTSGADTQYF	TGTGCCAGCAGCTTAGGGACTAGCGGAGCAGATACGCAGTATTTT
few	TRBV7-4	TRBJ1-2	-	CASSLLDRTTWEVYGYTF	TGTGCCAGCAGCCTACTTGACAGAACCACTTGGGAAGTCTATGGCTACACCTTC
-	TRBV7-6	TRBJ2-5	TRBD2	CASSSGGLAGETQYF	TGTGCCAGCAGCTCGGGGGGACTAGCTGGAGAGACCCAGTACTTC
-	TRBV18	TRBJ2-3	-	CASSPPGGSTDTQYF	TGTGCCAGCTCACCCCCGGGCGGAAGCACAGATACGCAGTATTTT
many	TRBV7-2	TRBJ2-3	-	CASSLSFSYYQNPTDTQYF	TGTGCCAGCAGCTTATCTTTTTCCTACTATCAAAATCCCACAGATACGCAGTATTTT
few	TRBV20-1	TRBJ2-1	TRBD2	CSARLGTMDNEQFF	TGCAGTGCTAGACTCGGGACTATGGACAATGAGCAGTTCTTC